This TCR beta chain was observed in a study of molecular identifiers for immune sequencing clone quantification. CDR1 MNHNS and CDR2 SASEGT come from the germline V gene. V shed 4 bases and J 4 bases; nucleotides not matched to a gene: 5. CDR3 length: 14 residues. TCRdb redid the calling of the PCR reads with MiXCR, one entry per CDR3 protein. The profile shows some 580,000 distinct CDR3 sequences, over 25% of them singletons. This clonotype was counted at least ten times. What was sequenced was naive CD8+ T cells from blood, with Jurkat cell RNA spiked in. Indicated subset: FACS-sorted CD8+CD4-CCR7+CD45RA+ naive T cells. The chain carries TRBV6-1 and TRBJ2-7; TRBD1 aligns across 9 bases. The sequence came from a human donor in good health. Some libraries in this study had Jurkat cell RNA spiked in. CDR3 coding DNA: TGTGCCAGCAGTGGCCGGGACAGGGTTTACGAGCAGTACTTC. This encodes CASSGRDRVYEQYF.